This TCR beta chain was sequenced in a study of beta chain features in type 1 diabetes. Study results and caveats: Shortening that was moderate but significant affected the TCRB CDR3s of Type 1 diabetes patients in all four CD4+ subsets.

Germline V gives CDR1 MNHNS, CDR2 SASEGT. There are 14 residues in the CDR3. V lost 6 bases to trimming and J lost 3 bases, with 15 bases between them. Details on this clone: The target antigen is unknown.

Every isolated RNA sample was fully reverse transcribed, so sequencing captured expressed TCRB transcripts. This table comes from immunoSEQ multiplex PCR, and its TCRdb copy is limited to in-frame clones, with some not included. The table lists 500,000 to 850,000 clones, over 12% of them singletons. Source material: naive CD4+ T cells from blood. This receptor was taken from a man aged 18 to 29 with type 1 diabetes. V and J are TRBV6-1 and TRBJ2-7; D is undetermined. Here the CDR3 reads CASSARRNIYEQYF. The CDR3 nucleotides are TGTGCCAGCAGCGCGAGACGAAACATCTACGAGCAGTACTTC.